The present T cell receptor beta chain was sequenced within a study of post-analysis software for immune sequencing data. Findings and caveats of the study: Those samples that were prepared in the same batch co-clustered strongly by F measure. For normalized Chao1 diversity, multiple sclerosis patients scored significantly lower than controls did. Five or six TRBV segments, TRBV5-6, TRBV5-1 and TRBV20-1 among them, were found more frequent in patients than controls.

V gave up 2 bases and J gave up 1 base, with 2 bases separating them. Germline V gene data show CDR1 as SQVTM and CDR2 as ANQGSEA. This CDR3 has 11 residues. Unique molecular identifiers tagged the TCR beta cDNA libraries. TCRdb re-analysed the PCR reads in MiXCR, keeping a single row per CDR3 protein. The data contain under 650,000 distinct CDR3 sequences, around 47% of them singletons. Remarks on this clonotype: What it binds is unknown.

The sample consisted of blood. The V and J genes are TRBV29-1 and TRBJ1-1; D unclear. This TCR came from a girl aged 10-17 years with multiple sclerosis. The CDR3 DNA reads as TGCAGCGTTGAAAGGAACACTGAAGCTTTCTTT. Translating it yields CSVERNTEAFF.